Included here is one TCR beta chain sequence, with context. Its antigen is still unknown. This sample was taken from a study of graft-versus-host responses after intestinal transplantation. Overall study context: Each patient got anti-thymocyte globulin induction, then tacrolimus and steroids for three to four years. Whole-study results and caveats: Researchers found GvH clones in recipient marrow, and some showed up first in ileum or blood.

Libraries were prepared by immunoSEQ multiplex PCR; TCRdb keeps only in-frame clonotypes and omits some of them. The table lists about 100,000 clones, around 90% of them singletons. The CDR3 has 14 residues. Germline CDR1 SGHDT, CDR2 YYEEEE. Trimming left V 3 bases short and J 5 bases short, with 15 bases between. The rearrangement links TRBV5-6 to TRBJ2-7; TRBD1 might be the D (6 bases). Sample: unstimulated CD4+ T cells sorted from spleen or lymph node cells, taken before transplant. The origin of this receptor is a human donor who was the organ donor for an intestinal transplant. The CDR3, as DNA: TGTGCCAGCAGCTGGGGACAAGGGGGAGACGAGCAGTACTTC. It specifies CASSWGQGGDEQYF.